This record concerns one T cell receptor beta chain sequence. Its specificity is unknown. The data are from a study of cytomegalovirus exposure and HLA in healthy donors. Study findings and constraints: One variant, a missense change in DCLRE1C, was linked in a later analysis to TCR beta V- and J-gene trimming. There were some public TCRs occurring in many donors, but most TCR sequences were rare. Researchers reported in a later analysis that common viral pathogens appeared linked to several top clusters. Evidence from a later analysis indicated that most CMV-associated TCR beta chains looked HLA-restricted.

Both 60 Vbeta primers and 13 Jbeta primers went into the PCR. Data came from immunoSEQ multiplex PCR; TCRdb stores just in-frame clones and leaves some out. In the table there are some 120,000 clones, more than 70% of which are singletons. The length of the CDR3 is 16 residues. Per germline, CDR1 SGHNT and CDR2 YYREEE (reference sequence). The ends lost 5 bases at V and 2 bases at J; junction bases unmatched: 6. Sequencing was carried out using PBMCs. The chain is built from TRBV5-4 and TRBJ2-3, with TRBD2 identical over 12 bases. The receptor was derived from a man aged 50-59 years in good health and CMV-seronegative. The DNA of the CDR3 is TGTGCCAGCAGTAGACGACTAGCGGGGGCCACAGATACGCAGTATTTT. Protein: CASSRRLAGATDTQYF. The whole variable domain, filled in from reference TRBV5-4 and TRBJ2-3, reads ETGVTQSPTHLIKTRGQQVTLRCSSQSGHNTVSWYQQALGQGPQFIFQYYREEENGRGNFPPRFSGLQFPNYSSELNVNALELDDSALYLCASSRRLAGATDTQYFGPGTRLTVL.